This T cell receptor (beta chain) stems from a study of response to subunit inactivated influenza vaccine listed by TCRdb under 2018. Looking at the study overall: To follow how T cells responded to a trivalent subunit inactivated influenza vaccine, the researchers relied on deep quantitative profiling of the T cell receptor repertoire. Study-wide conclusions, independent of this receptor: According to the authors, only a limited number of new T cells may be recruited by each seasonal influenza vaccination.

What the time point label conveys for this sample: around 45 days after influenza vaccine administration. Libraries were made using RT-PCR. This sample was sequenced with an Illumina HiSeq 2500. The public reads were run again by TCRdb, first through fastp at Q25 and then through MiXCR, and only productive beta chains were kept. Rows matching on CDR3 protein sequence are summarized as one entry with the most common DNA and genes. The sample table lists roughly 160,000 distinct CDR3 sequences, approximately 10% of them with a count of one. The ten largest clonotypes hold about an eighth of the sample. This clonotype was observed a few times. Its antigen is unknown. Qualities for individual bases were not recorded, and no much larger clone is one base off. Taken from the germline V gene, the CDR1 and CDR2 loops are MNHEY and SVGEGT. CDR3 length: 14 amino acids, cysteine to phenylalanine. Only the CDR3 DNA stays, 42 bases, in frame from base 1. At the junction V is shortened by 7 bases and J by 0 bases, with 12 bases in between.

The receptor's source is a man aged 50-59 years who received an inactivated influenza vaccine. Donor details come from another sample of the same person, matched by shared clones. The chain is made from TRBV6-2 or TRBV6-3 and TRBJ1-1; no D gene call is confident. The source material was non-naive T cells sorted from PBMCs, sampled about 6 weeks after vaccination. The cell subset or site label of this sample denotes: memory T cell fraction. The DNA reads as follows: TGTGCCAGCACCGTCGACGCCATGAACACTGAAGCTTTCTTT. It specifies CASTVDAMNTEAFF.